Each of the 30 T cell receptor beta chains below was sequenced from the same sample in a study of T-cell reconstitution after alpha-beta-depleted transplantation in children. The TCRbeta library incorporated unique molecular identifiers. MiXCR was run by TCRdb on the PCR reads, yielding one entry per CDR3 protein. Found here are about 610,000 distinct CDR3 sequences, approximately 10% of them singletons; the top ten hold roughly 3.9%. The material was PBMCs from the stem cell graft donor, obtained from the stem cell graft. All receptors come from a human donor who donated a stem cell graft to a child with acute myeloid leukemia.

This clonotype has at least ten counts. The J gene is TRBJ2-1, the V gene TRBV7-2; D is unclear. CDR3 length equals 11 residues. Germline-derived CDR1 and CDR2 are SGHTA and FQGNSA. Trimming removed 5 bases at V and 10 bases at J, with 9 bases between. The CDR3 bases are TGTGCCAGCAGCCGGACGAGGGAGCAGTTCTTC. Protein product: CASSRTREQFF.

The gene calls are TRBV28 and TRBJ2-7, with 10 bases identical to TRBD2. Germline V gene data show CDR1 as MDHEN and CDR2 as SYDVKM. The CDR3 is made up of 14 amino acids. Trimming took 2 bases from V and 5 from J; bases not matched to a gene: 3. The DNA for the CDR3 is TGTGCCAGCAGTTTAAGCGGGAGGGGGAACGAGCAGTACTTC. It encodes CASSLSGRGNEQYF.

This clonotype was observed a handful of times. The rearrangement links TRBV7-9 to TRBJ1-1; D uncertain. Deletions cut 2 bases from V and 6 bases from J, with 10 bases between. CDR3 length: 13 residues. CDR1 is SEHNR, CDR2 FQNEAQ, per germline (reference sequence). CDR3 residues: CASSLWPGPEAFF. The CDR3 DNA reads as TGTGCCAGCAGCTTATGGCCAGGCCCTGAAGCTTTCTTT.

The chain combines TRBV12-3 or TRBV12-4 with TRBJ2-7; the match to TRBD2 covers 9 bases. The V segment lost 5 bases and the J segment 5 bases; nucleotides outside the gene matches: 16. This CDR3 is built from 17 residues. The DNA of the CDR3 is TGTGCCAGCAGTCTATATTCGGGACTAGCCAAGGGGGACGAGCAGTACTTC. Translated: CASSLYSGLAKGDEQYF.

Many counts were recorded for this clonotype. The chain carries TRBV9 and TRBJ1-1, with TRBD1 matching over 8 bases. Germline loops: CDR1 SGDLS, CDR2 YYNGEE. J gave up 2 bases and V 4 bases, and 10 bases lay outside the gene matches. This CDR3 region has 16 residues. For the CDR3, the DNA is TGTGCCAGCAGCCCGCGGACAGGGTCTATCAACACTGAAGCTTTCTTT. Translating gives CASSPRTGSINTEAFF.

In this sample, this clonotype turned up many times. V is TRBV7-2 and J is TRBJ2-5; D may be TRBD1 (6 bases). Germline V gene sequence: CDR1 SGHTA, CDR2 FQGNSA. This CDR3 is 14 amino acids long. Trimming took off 3 bases at V and 3 bases at J, with 11 bases between the two ends. The CDR3 region has the DNA TGTGCCAGCAGCTTGAGACAGGCGGAAGAGACCCAGTACTTC. Translation gives CASSLRQAEETQYF.

This clonotype has ten or more counts. The chain joins TRBV20-1 to TRBJ2-1; 9 nucleotides agree with TRBD2. The length of the CDR3 is 17 residues. After removal of 1 base from V and 4 bases from J, the junction contained 11 bases not matched to a gene. Germline CDR1 DFQATT, CDR2 SNEGSKA (reference sequence). CDR3 amino acids: CSARALAGATNYNEQFF. The CDR3, as DNA: TGCAGTGCTAGAGCCTTAGCGGGAGCCACAAATTACAATGAGCAGTTCTTC.

The chain links TRBV6-2 or TRBV6-3 to TRBJ2-1; D is uncertain. V lost 10 bases and J 0 bases, leaving 19 bases between the germline ends. CDR1 MNHEY and CDR2 SVGEGT come from the germline V gene. This CDR3 contains 16 residues. Here the CDR3 DNA reads TGTGCCACCCGCTTACGGGCTGCTAGCTCCTACAATGAGCAGTTCTTC. This gives the protein CATRLRAASSYNEQFF.

This clonotype appeared a few times. The chain combines TRBV7-2 with TRBJ2-1; 10 nucleotides line up with TRBD1. This CDR3 comprises 16 residues. V dropped 5 bases and J dropped 8; count of bases not matched to a gene: 12. Per germline, CDR1 SGHTA and CDR2 FQGNSA. The CDR3 region is CASSPLGGTGADEQFF. CDR3 sequence (DNA): TGTGCCAGCAGCCCTTTGGGGGGGACAGGGGCGGATGAGCAGTTCTTC.

This sequence joins TRBV29-1 and TRBJ1-3; D is perhaps TRBD1 (5 bases). Trimming took off 5 bases at V and 4 bases at J, with 12 bases between the two ends. Germline CDR1 is SQVTM and CDR2 is ANQGSEA. The CDR3 is 13 residues long. CDR3 nucleotides: TGCAGCGTTAGGGGAATTGGAGGAAACACCATATATTTT. Protein product: CSVRGIGGNTIYF.

This clonotype came up many times. The rearrangement uses TRBV30 and TRBJ1-6; possible D gene TRBD1, 5 bases. The V end lost 6 bases, the J end lost 10 bases, and 16 bases lay between the germline ends. The CDR3 runs to 13 residues. Germline loops: CDR1 GTSNPN, CDR2 SVGIG (reference sequence). The CDR3 DNA sequence: TGTGCCTGTTGCGGGGGATCGATCTCACCCCTCCACTTT. This sequence encodes CACCGGSISPLHF. Based on the CDR3 plus reference TRBV30 and TRBJ1-6, the full variable domain is SQTIHQWPATLVQPVGSPLSLECTVEGTSNPNLYWYRQAAGRGLQLLFYSVGIGQISSEVPQNLSASRPQDRQFILSSKKLLLSDSGFYLCACCGGSISPLHFGNGTRLTVT.

J is TRBJ2-7 and V is TRBV20-1; D gene ambiguous. CDR3 size: 14 residues. V dropped 1 base and J dropped 1 base, with 11 bases sitting between them. Per germline, CDR1 DFQATT and CDR2 SNEGSKA (reference sequence). CDR3 amino acids: CSARATHRSYEQYF. As DNA, the CDR3 is TGCAGTGCTAGAGCCACCCACCGGTCCTACGAGCAGTACTTC.

This clonotype was detected only a few times. This chain uses TRBV7-3 with TRBJ2-7; either TRBD1 or TRBD2 may supply D (6 bases each). The CDR3 spans 15 residues. The V gene lost 5 bases and the J gene lost 4 bases, with 18 bases spanning the gap. Germline assignment: CDR1 SGHTA and CDR2 FQGTGA. CDR3 DNA sequence: TGTGCCAGCAGCCCCAAAGGCGGGACACCGTACGAGCAGTACTTC. Encoded protein: CASSPKGGTPYEQYF.

This clonotype was observed a few times. The chain couples TRBV7-9 to TRBJ2-3; D uncertain. V was cut by 7 bases and J by 2 bases, with 16 bases left in between. CDR1 and CDR2 from the germline V gene are SEHNR and FQNEAQ (reference sequence). The length of the CDR3 is 15 residues. The CDR3 coding sequence is TGTGCCAGCACTCTGGGTGGGCAGAACACAGATACGCAGTATTTT. Its translation: CASTLGGQNTDTQYF. Supplemented by reference TRBV7-9 and TRBJ2-3, the full variable domain reads DTGVSQNPRHKITKRGQNVTFRCDPISEHNRLYWYRQTLGQGPEFLTYFQNEAQLEKSRLLSDRFSAERPKGSFSTLEIQRTEQGDSAMYLCASTLGGQNTDTQYFGPGTRLTVL.

In its sample, this clonotype was seen many times. One end of the junction does not line up with germline, which may come from a read error. V gene TRBV7-2 combines with J gene TRBJ2-3, with 13 bases that match TRBD2. CDR3 size: 16 residues. Germline lookup yields CDR1 SGHTA and CDR2 FQGNSA. The CDR3 protein is CASSPRLAGGTDTQYF. Here the CDR3 DNA reads TGCGCCAGCAGCCCCCGACTAGCGGGAGGTACAGATACGCAGTATTTT.

This chain connects TRBV16 to TRBJ2-1; 7 bases map to TRBD2. V shed 0 bases and J 8 bases; nucleotides not matched to a gene: 7. CDR3 size: 15 residues. Germline CDR1 is KGHSY and CDR2 is FQNENV. The CDR3 DNA reads as TGTGCCAGCAGCCAATCTGGCGGGAGATTTGATGAGCAGTTCTTC. Amino acids: CASSQSGGRFDEQFF.

The chain carries TRBV10-2 and TRBJ1-5, with no clear D. CDR3 size: 14 residues. Trimming took off 8 bases at V and 3 bases at J, with 14 bases between the two ends. Germline V gene lookup returns CDR1 WSHSY and CDR2 SAAADI. DNA of the CDR3: TGCGCCAGCCGGGAGCCAGGACTCAATCAGCCCCAGCATTTT. Translated, it gives CASREPGLNQPQHF.

About this clonotype itself: The CDR3 carries no conserved terminal phenylalanine or tryptophan, so it likely arises from a read error. The chain employs TRBV27 and TRBJ1-3; D ambiguous. This CDR3 has 14 amino acids. V lost 3 bases and J lost 2, with 8 bases in between. Germline V gives CDR1 MNHEY, CDR2 SMNVEV (reference sequence). This CDR3 reads CASSLSLAGNTIYS. In DNA, the CDR3 is TGTGCCAGCAGTTTGTCGCTGGCTGGAAACACCATATATTCT.

This clonotype was detected a few times. The rearrangement uses TRBV6-5 and TRBJ2-6; D is unresolved. Germline assignment: CDR1 MNHEY and CDR2 SVGAGI. This CDR3 is built from 18 residues. With 0 bases removed from V and 0 bases from J, the gap between germline ends came to 12 bases. The CDR3 coding sequence is TGTGCCAGCAGTTACTCATGGCAGAGAATCTCTGGGGCCAACGTCCTGACTTTC. This sequence encodes CASSYSWQRISGANVLTF.

This clonotype has just one count. The J gene is TRBJ2-1, the V gene TRBV7-9; possibly TRBD1 for D (5 bases). The V gene lost 5 bases and the J gene lost 1 base, with 12 bases spanning the gap. The CDR3 length is 15 residues. Germline V CDR1 and CDR2: SEHNR, FQNEAQ (reference sequence). CDR3 residues: CASSPGHKSYNEQFF. CDR3 coding DNA: TGTGCCAGCAGCCCCGGACATAAATCCTACAATGAGCAGTTCTTC.

This clonotype was seen a handful of times. This rearrangement joins TRBV4-2 to TRBJ2-1; D could derive from TRBD1 or TRBD2 (5 bases each). The CDR3 spans 13 residues. Germline CDR1 reads LGHNA; CDR2 reads YNFKEQ. Trimming took 1 base from V and 6 from J, leaving 7 bases between them. The CDR3 nucleotides read TGTGCCAGCAGCCAAGGTGGGGGCAATGAGCAGTTCTTC. Protein: CASSQGGGNEQFF.

This clonotype was seen more than once but under ten times. V is TRBV6-2 or TRBV6-3 and J is TRBJ2-1, with D possibly TRBD2 on 6 matching bases. CDR3 length: 16 amino acids. Trimming took 4 bases from V and 4 from J, leaving 17 bases between them. CDR1 and CDR2 (germline): MNHEY, SVGEGT. CDR3 amino acids: CASSSLAGREYNEQFF. Written as DNA, the CDR3 is TGTGCCAGCAGTTCCCTAGCAGGGCGGGAATACAATGAGCAGTTCTTC.

The gene calls are TRBV6-6 and TRBJ1-1, with D perhaps TRBD1 (5 bases). From germline, CDR1 is MNHNY and CDR2 SVGAGI (reference sequence). The CDR3 is made up of 13 amino acids. Trimming shortened V by 6 bases and J by 4 bases, and 12 bases separated the two germline ends. CDR3 amino acids: CASSATGSTEAFF. Here the CDR3 DNA reads TGTGCCAGCAGCGCCACAGGTTCCACTGAAGCTTTCTTT.

This clonotype came up a few times. This chain uses TRBV29-1 with TRBJ1-2; D might be TRBD1 (5 bases). The V gene lost 5 bases and the J gene lost 2 bases, with 12 bases spanning the gap. The CDR3 covers 13 residues. Per germline, CDR1 SQVTM and CDR2 ANQGSEA. The CDR3 sequence: CSVQPGPNYGYTF. The CDR3 DNA is TGCAGCGTTCAACCGGGACCCAACTATGGCTACACCTTC.

This clonotype showed up just a few times. The gene calls are TRBV24-1 and TRBJ1-1; D may be TRBD1 (5 bases). The germline V and J ends were trimmed by 7 bases and 1 base, with 12 bases remaining between them. Germline lookup yields CDR1 KGHDR and CDR2 SFDVKD. This CDR3 is 14 amino acids long. CDR3 residues: CATSERGENTEAFF. As DNA, the CDR3 is TGTGCCACCAGCGAGCGGGGGGAGAACACTGAAGCTTTCTTT.

To note about this clonotype: Relative to the germline gene, one junction end is altered; a read error may explain this. This chain joins TRBV20-1 and TRBJ2-4; perhaps TRBD1 as D (5 bases). The CDR3 sequence is 14 residues long. The germline CDR1 and CDR2 sequences are DFQATT and SNEGSKA (reference sequence). The CDR3 sequence: CCARQITAKNIQYF. The CDR3 nucleotides are TGCTGTGCTAGACAGATCACCGCCAAAAACATTCAGTACTTC.

This clonotype was detected many times. The gene calls are TRBV5-1 and TRBJ2-3; 8 bases line up with TRBD2. The trim removed 0 bases at V and 3 bases at J, leaving 6 bases unmatched. The germline V gene encodes CDR1 SGHRS and CDR2 YFSETQ. The CDR3 runs to 16 residues. CDR3 nucleotide sequence: TGCGCCAGCAGCTTGGTTGGTGGCGGGAGGACAGATACGCAGTATTTT. Translated: CASSLVGGGRTDTQYF.

The chain links TRBV11-2 to TRBJ1-1; tentatively, D is TRBD1 (6 bases). The CDR3 loop spans 16 amino acids. V dropped 5 bases and J dropped 4 bases, with 20 bases sitting between them. Germline loops: CDR1 SGHAT, CDR2 FQNNGV. The CDR3 DNA reads TGTGCCAGCAGCGCATCACAGGGACCCTCAATCACTGAAGCTTTCTTT. Its protein is CASSASQGPSITEAFF. Supplemented by reference TRBV11-2 and TRBJ1-1, the full variable domain reads EAGVAQSPRYKIIEKRQSVAFWCNPISGHATLYWYQQILGQGPKLLIQFQNNGVVDDSQLPKDRFSAERLKGVDSTLKIQPAKLEDSAVYLCASSASQGPSITEAFFGQGTRLTVV.

Only a few counts were recorded for this clonotype. The chain joins TRBV3-1 to TRBJ1-6, with 7 nucleotides matching TRBD1. Germline V gives CDR1 LGHDT, CDR2 YNNKEL (reference sequence). Trimming cost V 4 bases and J 9 bases; bases outside gene matches: 6. The CDR3 is 14 amino acids. Here the CDR3 reads CASSLTGFSSPLHF. The CDR3, as DNA: TGTGCCAGCAGCCTGACAGGGTTCAGTTCACCCCTCCACTTT.

This clonotype was seen only a few times. The rearrangement links TRBV10-3 to TRBJ1-5; D unresolved. The CDR3 covers 13 residues. Germline CDR1 ENHRY, CDR2 SYGVKD. Deletions cut 3 bases from V and 7 bases from J, with 10 bases between. CDR3 residues: CAISEQAGQPQHF. The CDR3 nucleotides read TGTGCCATCAGTGAACAAGCAGGCCAGCCCCAGCATTTT.